A selection of T cell receptor beta chains follows, all from one sample in a study of blood T cells in healthy people across ages. TCRdb called the 5' RACE reads again in MiXCR, with one record for every CDR3 protein. The table has approximately 1.5 million distinct CDR3 sequences, roughly a third seen once. The sample consisted of blood. These receptors all stem from a woman aged 25 to 45 in good health. The CDR3 runs from the conserved cysteine through the conserved F or W. A D gene is named only where the DNA matches it firmly. Size tells how often a clone was seen (once, few, many) or the class of an expanded clone, and some rows leave it out.

cdr3_aa,cdr3_nt,j_call,v_call,clone_size,d_call,cdr3_length
CASSYGQGRGKNIQYF,TGTGCCAGCAGTTATGGTCAGGGACGGGGAAAGAACATTCAGTACTTC,TRBJ2-4,TRBV6-6,.,.,16
CASSPTGSQGNEQFF,TGTGCCAGCAGCCCGACAGGGTCCCAGGGCAATGAGCAGTTCTTC,TRBJ2-1,TRBV12-3/TRBV12-4,.,TRBD1,15
CASSPEGTAEETQYF,TGTGCCAGCAGCCCCGAGGGGACAGCTGAAGAGACCCAGTACTTC,TRBJ2-5,TRBV11-2,.,TRBD1,15
CASSLTEGYGYTF,TGTGCCAGCAGTTTGACGGAAGGCTATGGCTACACCTTC,TRBJ1-2,TRBV12-3/TRBV12-4,.,.,13
CASRQQENTEAFF,TGTGCCAGCAGACAACAGGAGAACACTGAAGCTTTCTTT,TRBJ1-1,TRBV9,many,.,13
CASKGPGDTQYF,TGTGCCAGCAAGGGGCCCGGGGATACGCAGTATTTT,TRBJ2-3,TRBV7-3,.,.,12
CAIRGTSGGSSYNEQFF,TGTGCCATCAGAGGGACTAGCGGGGGTAGCTCCTACAATGAGCAGTTCTTC,TRBJ2-1,TRBV10-3,.,TRBD2,17
CASSESEWKFF,TGTGCCAGCAGTGAATCCGAGTGGAAGTTCTTC,TRBJ2-1,TRBV2,.,.,11
CASSREGGNPYNEQFF,TGTGCCAGCAGCCGGGAGGGAGGGAACCCCTACAATGAGCAGTTCTTC,TRBJ2-1,TRBV11-3,.,TRBD2,16
CAGSQEQGREQFF,TGCGCCGGCAGCCAAGAGCAGGGGCGTGAGCAGTTCTTC,TRBJ2-1,TRBV4-1,.,.,13